This TCR beta chain was captured by sequencing in a study of OX40 agonist ivuxolimab in advanced cancers. In the study overall: With ivuxolimab, an agonistic anti-OX40 (CD134) antibody, patients were treated. Participants averaged about 60 years of age (range 23 to 79) and were around 83% male.

The repertoire was sequenced with immunoSEQ multiplex PCR; TCRdb's copy has only in-frame clones and lacks some. The sample lists about 53,000 clones, about four fifths seen once, with around 4.3% in the top ten. Trimming shortened V by 3 bases and J by 10 bases, and 19 bases separated the two germline ends. The length of the CDR3 is 15 residues. Looked up from germline, CDR1 is KGHSH and CDR2 is LQKENI. This clone was seen only once. The rearrangement links TRBV18 to TRBJ2-1; the D gene is possibly TRBD2 (5 bases). This clonotype was sampled from an adult with an advanced solid tumor such as melanoma, head and neck, liver or kidney cancer. Sample: CD4+ or CD8+ T cells sorted from blood, taken in a trial of the OX40 agonist ivuxolimab. The CDR3 bases are TGTGCCAGCTCACCCAGTCAAGCGGAGGTAGCGGAGCAGTTCTTC. This codes for CASSPSQAEVAEQFF.